Detailed here is one TCR beta chain. What this receptor recognizes is not known. The record has no base qualities; no much larger clone is one base away. This record comes from a study of cytomegalovirus exposure and HLA in healthy donors (TCRdb year 2017). Regarding the complete study: According to an earlier analysis of around 600 of the donors, about 180 million T cells yielded some 120 million unique TCR beta sequences and around 300 Gb of sequence data. To decide whether each TCR beta V gene segment behaved as functional or pseudogenic, an earlier analysis of nearly 600 of the donors relied on high-throughput TCR beta sequencing. To predict cytomegalovirus infection status, the study brought together high-throughput TCR immunosequencing, statistical association of individual TCRs with disease status, and machine learning. Donor age, sex, ethnicity and CMV serostatus were compiled together with the repertoire data. Every discovery cohort repertoire had been produced on one sequencing platform. The study profiled the T cell repertoires of 500 to 800 subjects by immunosequencing and related them to cytomegalovirus serostatus. The later analysis used no new phenotypic data to find candidate immune exposures, relying instead on TCR beta sequences and their occurrence across donors. An early release covering some 640 HLA-typed donors comprised about 300 gigabases of sequencing data and around 80 million unique TCR sequences. Typing coverage differed by locus: A, B, C, DRB1 and DQB1 were typed in roughly 620-640 donors, DQA1 in about 500, DPA1 in approximately 610, and DPB1 in roughly 470. Across approximately 400 genotyped donors of the cohort, an average of roughly 200,000 unique TCR beta nucleotide sequences per donor were sequenced, and approximately 17% of those sequences were non-productive. A later analysis re-examined previously published TCR beta repertoires from about 670 donors and added high-resolution HLA genotyping to investigate patterns of TCR occurrence. A later genetic analysis used genome-wide SNP genotypes for about 60% of the roughly 670 donors, treating that subset as a discovery cohort. Because of strong linkage in the cohort, 4 to 6 DR-DQ haplotypes were treated as single units for association and clustering. HLA typing included class I and class II loci at four-digit resolution. Of the 398 genotyped donors, 65% to 90% were placed in the genetic ancestry cluster associated with self-reported Caucasian donors. The study aimed to test whether cataloging public T cell receptors could reveal signatures of past pathogen exposure. In addition to the first cohort of 666 subjects, a separate validation cohort of approximately 110 different subjects was used. The full study reports these points: In vitro tests confirmed that a few of the cytomegalovirus-associated TCR beta chains recognize cytomegalovirus antigens. It was suggested by the authors that the approach could potentially be generalized to other disease states and immunological phenotypes. Specific HLA alleles were associated with 16,951 TCR beta sequences at a false discovery rate of 0.05 in a later analysis. While some public TCRs were present in many individuals, most TCR sequences turned up only very rarely across donors. Several of the top co-occurrence clusters appeared to be linked to parvovirus B19, influenza, CMV and Epstein-Barr virus, according to a later analysis. Because counts were too low, around 18 rarely observed V segments, including chromosome 9 orphons, were left out of the earlier analysis of 587 of the donors. In an earlier analysis of approximately 600 of the donors, most TCR beta V segments were observed in productive rearrangements about 87% or about 30% of the time, broadly matching IMGT annotations. In a later analysis, the rate of TCR association differed among HLA loci, with DRB1 alleles having the most associated TCRs and HLA-C alleles having the fewest. A later analysis found that HLA-associated TCR beta chains were more clonally expanded and had lower generation probabilities than equally common non-associated chains. The 87-base-pair reads could not distinguish some IMGT-functional V segments, including TRBV6-2 and TRBV6-3, so those segments were excluded. A later genetic analysis reported fewer N-insertions in productive TCRs among donors in an Asian-associated ancestry cluster than the approximately 700-donor mean. Linkage disequilibrium might explain the correlated functional status among segregating V segments, but an unknown experimental factor could not be ruled out. Presence/absence analyses assumed roughly uniform sequencing depth across donors, an assumption that may not hold. A cluster of highly shared sequence variants was judged likely to be a technical artifact of the sequencing pipeline. Because HLA typing was unavailable for some donors at each locus, only the typed subset was used in association tests. For the cohort, immune exposure information was limited to CMV serostatus. The classifier was reported to diagnose cytomegalovirus status with high specificity and sensitivity in both the original and validation cohorts. Strong co-occurrence of HLA alleles, especially DR and DQ, made assigning TCR associations to individual alleles difficult. This cohort had only TCR beta chains sequenced, and the lack of alpha or paired-chain data limited which features could be detected. A further reported finding was that TCR beta sequences accurately predicted the HLA-A and HLA-B alleles for most subjects in the first cohort. V-gene and J-gene trimming of TCR beta chains was associated with a missense DCLRE1C variant in a later genetic analysis, and the association was replicated in an independent cohort. The study listed 150 to 200 TCR beta chains as associated with cytomegalovirus. Most CMV-associated TCR beta chains appeared to be HLA-restricted in a later analysis, and the HLA associations seemed to be driven largely by CMV exposure.

The cohort was made up of 666 healthy bone marrow donors. Cohort members were all nominally healthy when sampled, although unrecorded immune exposures were likely present. The donor tested CMV seronegative and was one of the 352 seronegative cohort members. Every donor gave a peripheral blood sample, and the peripheral blood mononuclear cells from that sample were used for TCR beta sequencing. Genomic DNA extraction from the blood cell samples was performed with the Qiagen DNeasy Blood Extraction Kit. The library came from the immunoSEQ multiplex PCR assay. For the multiplex PCR, a mixture combining 60 forward primers for TCR Vbeta segments and 13 reverse primers for TCR Jbeta segments was used. A multiplex PCR assay on genomic DNA amplified the CDR3 region of rearranged TCR beta genes. The amplified TCR beta libraries were sequenced on the Illumina HiSeq System as 87-base-pair reads. The original pipeline was this. A later analysis counted about 80 million unique TCR beta chains across the 550 to 750 repertoires, and around 12 million of these chains were shared by at least two donors. Raw reads were error-corrected and collapsed into unique sequences by a nearest-neighbor algorithm in which closely related sequences were merged to remove PCR and sequencing errors. CDR3 sequences were aligned to IMGT reference sequences to assign V, D and J gene segments. For a sequence to be retained, at least a six-nucleotide match to both a V gene segment and a J gene segment was required. A rearrangement counted as productive if the CDR3 had no stop codons and remained in frame with V and J, and every other rearrangement counted as non-productive. Following IMGT convention, CDR3 was defined as the stretch from the second conserved V-encoded cysteine to the conserved J-encoded phenylalanine. The earlier analysis of approximately 500 of the donors excluded sequences that lacked an unambiguous match to a single V gene segment. In an earlier analysis of almost 600 of the donors, a V segment was called functional when productive rearrangements were above 56.7%, and segregating when the standard deviation between donors exceeded 5%. A statistical classification framework was developed to diagnose cytomegalovirus status using the catalog of TCR beta chain sequences. In a later analysis, V and J genes were assigned by comparing TCR nucleotide sequences against IMGT/GENE-DB human TR gene sequences. Using the TCRdist pipeline, a later analysis assigned CDR3 sequences along with most-parsimonious VDJ recombination scenarios. A later analysis defined each TCR beta chain by its CDR3 amino acid sequence plus V-gene family, and excluded reads lacking a unique V-gene family. As a way to deal with suspected cross-contamination and a sequencing artifact, a later analysis dropped 450 to 600 nucleotide sequences that were highly shared and had low generation probability. In a later analysis, a clonal expansion index was calculated for each public chain from normalized within-repertoire ranks of inferred template counts. In a later analysis, generation probabilities were computed using a VDJ recombination model fitted to out-of-frame rearrangements, and the results were checked against IGoR. In a later analysis, hypergeometric tests were used to score TCR-TCR, TCR-HLA and TCR-CMV co-occurrence, with a repertoire-size bias correction applied to TCR pairs. A later analysis estimated false discovery rates by permuting HLA or CMV assignments 20 times. In a later analysis, co-occurring TCRs were grouped using DBSCAN, and TCRdist sequence similarity was added for clustering within HLA-allele-positive subsets. Repertoires with fewer than 30,000 or more than 120,000 public chains were left out of co-occurrence clustering, as were about 5 repertoires with anomalous nucleotide sharing. As stored in TCRdb, this immuneACCESS dataset retains in-frame rearrangements with V and J assigned. A fraction of the clones does not appear; measured against another copy, unresolved V genes explain less than half of the discrepancy, and the remainder lacks a known reason. That table is the source of V, J and clone size, and D and trimming were worked out from the DNA. A total of fewer than 200,000 clones appear in this sample, about four fifths of them only once. Jointly, the top ten make up about 3% of the sample.

Trimming removed 4 bases from V and 4 bases from J; the gene matches leave 8 bases unexplained. CDR1 and CDR2 were assigned from the germline V gene (reference sequence) as SEHNR and FQNEAQ. Including cysteine and phenylalanine, the CDR3 has 15 amino acids. The sequence is cut down to CDR3 DNA, 45 bases in frame from base 1. The TCR comes from a female donor in good health and CMV-seronegative. Sequencing was performed on PBMCs. The V gene is TRBV7-9 and the J gene is TRBJ1-1, with 8 junctional bases fitting TRBD1. The DNA sequence is given as TGTGCCAGCAGCTCCAGGGGGCGCTGGGCCACTGAAGCTTTCTTT. It codes for CASSSRGRWATEAFF.